This TCR beta chain came from a study of blood T cell repertoires in COVID-19. For the study at large: Sources were T cells, B-cell-depleted T cells, or PBMCs; the material itself was cDNA or gDNA.

Germline CDR1 reads SGHTA; CDR2 reads FQGNSA. Trimming stripped 0 bases from V and 5 bases from J, with 14 bases between. The CDR3 length is 15 residues. In the original analysis: Estimates of nucleated cell counts were drawn from the amplification of reference gene primers. Produced via immunoSEQ multiplex PCR; TCRdb's table is partial and in-frame only. The V and J calls and the clone size are those of that table, but D and trimming were determined from the DNA. Here the sample spans about 170,000 clones, over 75% being singletons. The chain links TRBV7-2 to TRBJ2-7; TRBD2 might be the D (5 bases). Specimen: peripheral blood. The clonotype was recovered from a man in his 70s with acute or convalescent COVID-19. The CDR3 bases are TGTGCCAGCAGCTTAGCTGGACTTTCCACAGACGAGCAGTACTTC. Translating it yields CASSLAGLSTDEQYF.